This T cell receptor (beta chain) was found in a study of early T cells in non-severe SARS-CoV-2 infection. Study information: Unsorted whole blood bulk RNA was sequenced, with unpaired chains. General study results and limits: Matching against VDJdb likely underestimated virus-specific expansions, favoring anti-spike CD8.

This clonotype is labeled medium-sized. Antigen unknown. Tagging with unique molecular identifiers was applied to individual cDNA molecules. In TCRdb, the 5' RACE reads were re-called with MiXCR into one record per CDR3 protein. The table includes fewer than 65,000 distinct CDR3 sequences, under 9% detected once. This clonotype was obtained from an adult who was a healthcare worker with PCR-confirmed SARS-CoV-2 infection or an uninfected control (not recorded which). Source: whole blood, taken at baseline.

In DNA form, the CDR3 reads TGTGCCAGCAGCTTAAGCCCCGCAGGGGGGCAAGAGACCCAGTACTTC. Translated, it gives CASSLSPAGGQETQYF. This sequence joins TRBV7-6 and TRBJ2-5; D is perhaps TRBD1 (7 bases). This CDR3 is 16 amino acids long. Germline assignment: CDR1 SGHVS and CDR2 FNYEAQ. Trimming pared 2 bases from V and 2 bases from J, leaving 15 bases between.